The TCR beta chain described here comes from a study of blood T cell repertoires in COVID-19 (dated by TCRdb to about 2020). About the investigation overall: Samples covering the acute and convalescent phases of COVID-19 were provided by collaborators in the United States, Italy and Spain. The repertoires were released in a freely available public database meant as a resource for research on the immune response to SARS-CoV-2. The prospective study material was composed of cDNA or gDNA derived from T cells, B-cell-depleted T cells, or PBMCs. The dataset comprised deeply sampled blood TCRbeta repertoires from subjects exposed to, actively infected with, or recovered from COVID-19. The sample metadata nearly always contained a de-identified subject ID, COVID-19 status, age in years and sex. Where HLA class I and class II types were available, the types were taken from metadata supplied by the sample provider, not from assay-based typing. The samples were drawn from two sources: the first 160 participants of the ongoing ImmuneRACE study, and about 1,300 subjects contributed by 6 global collaborators.

TCRbeta CDR3 regions were amplified from genomic DNA by means of the immunoSEQ Assay, a bias-controlled multiplex PCR. As for how the authors treated the data: Nucleated cell counts per sample were estimated from amplification of reference gene primers within the assay. To quantify the absolute abundance of each unique TCRbeta CDR3 rearrangement, sequence reads were collapsed and filtered. For each sample, productive Simpson clonality was calculated as the square root of Simpson's diversity index across productive rearrangements. TCRdb took over this immuneACCESS table, retaining in-frame rearrangements with V and J assigned. Such tables are incomplete; in checked studies, under half of the missing clones stem from an unresolved V gene, and the remainder is unexplained. The V and J calls and clone size come from that table; D and trimming were worked out from the DNA. A total of about 210,000 clones appear in this sample, around 82% of them only once. Roughly 12% of the sample is taken by the ten largest.

This clone was recorded a few times. This clone's antigen is unknown. No much larger clonotype is one base removed from it; base qualities were not supplied. What the research found in general, with its limitations: The amount of clinical and demographic metadata varied by source and participant and was provided uncurated.

The CDR3 goes from the cysteine to the phenylalanine over 14 residues. Only CDR3 DNA remains: 42 bases, in frame from the first base. Trimming leaves V shorter by 9 bases and J shorter by 5 bases, with the junction holding 4 bases beyond the gene matches. Per the germline V gene, KGHDR is the CDR1 and SFDVKD is the CDR2. Whole blood was collected in K2EDTA tubes by collaborating institutions according to the institutions' own protocols. Collaborator samples were shipped for TCRbeta analysis as frozen whole blood, isolated PBMCs, or DNA extracted from either sample type. The sequencing input was peripheral blood. The sequence was obtained from a woman aged 40-49 years with acute or convalescent COVID-19. The sequence links TRBV24-1 to TRBJ1-5, and TRBD1 aligns with 12 junction nucleotides. The CDR3 protein sequence reads: CATEGQGADQPQHF. Here is the DNA: TGTGCCACCGAGGGACAGGGGGCCGATCAGCCCCAGCATTTT.